This entry is about one T cell receptor (beta chain). Antigen: not known. TCRdb processed the 5' RACE reads anew with MiXCR; each CDR3 protein has one entry. The data contain about 570,000 distinct CDR3 sequences, more than 9% of them singletons. The data derive from a study of identical twins. Broader study findings: Twins showed weaker excess sharing in their beta out-of-frame sequences. Zero-insertion results could be subject to partial confounding by invariant MAIT and iNKT cells.

A further study also used this sample, focusing on yellow fever vaccine responses in identical twins. That publication notes: Twins' T cell vaccine responses reportedly looked partly convergent, partly personalized.

The sample consisted of PBMCs. The sequence came from a woman under 30 in good health.

CDR3 residues: CASMEWGGPDEQFF. In nucleotides, the CDR3 is TGTGCCAGCATGGAGTGGGGGGGCCCGGATGAGCAGTTCTTC. The chain links TRBV6-2 or TRBV6-3 to TRBJ2-1; possibly TRBD2 for D (7 bases). The ends were cut back, 7 bases at V and 8 bases at J, with 18 bases in the middle. Germline CDR1 and CDR2: MNHEY and SVGEGT. The CDR3 has 14 residues.